Sequencing of this T cell receptor (beta chain) was carried out in a study of T cell responses to AZD1222 COVID-19 vaccine. Study-wide points: Repertoires in all cases were sampled only once the peak T cell response had passed. At baseline, seropositivity was found in only six or seven AZD1222 recipients. A mostly white British donor set with more females was recruited, and clonal diversity was possibly underestimated.

Method: immunoSEQ multiplex PCR; TCRdb's copy keeps in-frame clones and lacks some. This sample carries 58,000 or so clones, roughly 84% of them seen once, and the ten largest clones take around 6.6%. The CDR3 covers 13 residues. Germline CDR1 is SGHRS and CDR2 is YFSETQ. V lost 4 bases and J 0 bases, leaving 6 bases between the germline ends. Of note for this clone: The antigen remains undetermined. Other DNA sequences in this specimen translate into the identical CDR3.

The clonotype was recovered from an adult in good health. Material: peripheral blood, obtained on day 0 of AZD1222 vaccination. The V and J genes are TRBV5-1 and TRBJ2-3; D unclear. CDR3 nucleotides: TGCGCCAGCAGCCTCGATAGCACAGATACGCAGTATTTT. Translation: CASSLDSTDTQYF.